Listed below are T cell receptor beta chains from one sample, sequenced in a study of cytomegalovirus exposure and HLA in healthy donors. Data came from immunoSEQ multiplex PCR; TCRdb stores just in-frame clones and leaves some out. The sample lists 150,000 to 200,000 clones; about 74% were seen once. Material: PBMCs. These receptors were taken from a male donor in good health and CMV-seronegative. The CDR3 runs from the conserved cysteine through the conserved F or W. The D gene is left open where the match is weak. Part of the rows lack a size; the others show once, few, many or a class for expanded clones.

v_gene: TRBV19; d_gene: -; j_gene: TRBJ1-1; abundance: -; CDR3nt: TGTGCCAGTAGTATGGCAGGGGTGAAGACTGAAGCTTTCTTT; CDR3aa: CASSMAGVKTEAFF
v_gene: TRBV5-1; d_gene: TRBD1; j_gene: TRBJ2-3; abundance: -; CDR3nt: TGCGCCAGCAGCTCCACGACAGGGGGCATTAGCACAGATACGCAGTATTTT; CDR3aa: CASSSTTGGISTDTQYF
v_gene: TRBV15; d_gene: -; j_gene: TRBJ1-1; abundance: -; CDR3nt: TGTGCCACCAGCAGAGGGGCCACTGAAGCTTTCTTT; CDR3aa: CATSRGATEAFF
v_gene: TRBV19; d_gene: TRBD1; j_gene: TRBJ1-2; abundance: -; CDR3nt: TGTGCCATCTCGGACAGGGGCAACTATGGCTACACCTTC; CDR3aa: CAISDRGNYGYTF
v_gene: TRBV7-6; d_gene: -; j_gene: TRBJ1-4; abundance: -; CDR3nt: TGTGCCAGCAGACCGGCAGGGTATAATGAAAAACTGTTTTTT; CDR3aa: CASRPAGYNEKLFF
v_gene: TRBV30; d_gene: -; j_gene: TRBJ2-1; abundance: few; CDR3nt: TGTGCCTGGAGTGTACCCTGGGCAGCCGATGCCTACAATGAGCAGTTCTTC; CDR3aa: CAWSVPWAADAYNEQFF
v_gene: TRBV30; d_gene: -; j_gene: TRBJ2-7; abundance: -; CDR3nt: TGTGCCTGGAGGGAACTTACCGGGATCCCTACCTACGAGCAGTACTTC; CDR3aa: CAWRELTGIPTYEQYF
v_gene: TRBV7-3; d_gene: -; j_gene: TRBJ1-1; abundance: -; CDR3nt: TGTGCCAGCAGCTTAGAGGGAGGGGGTGTAGGCACTGAAGCTTTCTTT; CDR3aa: CASSLEGGGVGTEAFF
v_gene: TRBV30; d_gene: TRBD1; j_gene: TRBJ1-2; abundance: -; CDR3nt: TGTGCCTGGAACAGGGGTCCCAACTATGGCTACACCTTC; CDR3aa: CAWNRGPNYGYTF
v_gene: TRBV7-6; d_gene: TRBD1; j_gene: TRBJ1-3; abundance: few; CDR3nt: TGTGCCAGCAGCCCGAGGAGGGGACAGGGAGGAAACACCATATATTTT; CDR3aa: CASSPRRGQGGNTIYF
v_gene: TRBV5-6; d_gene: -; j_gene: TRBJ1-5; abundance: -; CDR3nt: TGTGCCAGCAGCTTGGGGGCCCGTAGCAATCAGCCCCAGCATTTT; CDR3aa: CASSLGARSNQPQHF
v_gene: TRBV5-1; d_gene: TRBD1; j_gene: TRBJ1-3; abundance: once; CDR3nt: TGCGCCAGCAGCTTGGAACAGGGGGCTTACTCTGGAAACACCATATATTTT; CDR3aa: CASSLEQGAYSGNTIYF
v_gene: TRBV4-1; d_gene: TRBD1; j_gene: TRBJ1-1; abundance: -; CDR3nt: TGCGCCAGCAGCCAAAGGACAGGAAACACTGAAGCTTTCTTT; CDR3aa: CASSQRTGNTEAFF
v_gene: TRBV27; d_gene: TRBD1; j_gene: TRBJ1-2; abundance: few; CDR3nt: TGTGCCAGCAGTCCGACAGGGGGAAGCGGCTACACCTTC; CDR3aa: CASSPTGGSGYTF
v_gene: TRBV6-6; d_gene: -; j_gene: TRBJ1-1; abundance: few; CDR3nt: TGTGCCAGCAGTTACTCGAGGCAGGGAAATACTGAAGCTTTCTTT; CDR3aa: CASSYSRQGNTEAFF
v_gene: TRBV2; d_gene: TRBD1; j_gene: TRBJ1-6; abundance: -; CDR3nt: TGTGCCAGCAGTGAAAATCCAGGGGGCGCGGATTCACCCCTCCACTTT; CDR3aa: CASSENPGGADSPLHF
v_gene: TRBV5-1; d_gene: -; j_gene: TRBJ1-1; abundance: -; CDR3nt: TGCGCCAGCAGCCGGGGGGGGGAGACTGAAGCTTTCTTT; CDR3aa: CASSRGGETEAFF
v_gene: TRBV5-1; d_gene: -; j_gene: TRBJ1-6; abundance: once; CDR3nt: TGCGCCAGCAGCCCCGGGGGGGCTAATTCACCCCTCCACTTT; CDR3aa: CASSPGGANSPLHF
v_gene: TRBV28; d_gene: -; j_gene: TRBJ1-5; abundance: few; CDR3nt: TGTGCCAGCAGTTTGGACGGGGGATATCAGCCCCAGCATTTT; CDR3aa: CASSLDGGYQPQHF
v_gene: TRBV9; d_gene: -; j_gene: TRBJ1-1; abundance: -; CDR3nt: TGTGCCAGCAGCGACCACATGGGGCAGAACACTGAAGCTTTCTTT; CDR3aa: CASSDHMGQNTEAFF
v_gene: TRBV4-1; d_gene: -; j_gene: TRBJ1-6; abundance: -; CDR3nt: TGCGCCAGCAGCCAAGAGGACAGTCGCTCCTATAATTCACCCCTCCACTTT; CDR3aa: CASSQEDSRSYNSPLHF
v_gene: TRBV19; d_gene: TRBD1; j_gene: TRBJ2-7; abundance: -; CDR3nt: TGTGCCAGTAGTGACGGGACAGTCCCTTACGAGCAGTACTTC; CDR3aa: CASSDGTVPYEQYF
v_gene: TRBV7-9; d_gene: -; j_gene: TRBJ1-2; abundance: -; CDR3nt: TGTGCCAGCAGCTTAGTGGCCAGGGATGGCTACACCTTC; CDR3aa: CASSLVARDGYTF
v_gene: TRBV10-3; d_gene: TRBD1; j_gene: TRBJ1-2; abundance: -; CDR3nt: TGTGCCATCAGGAGGGACAGTCTAAACTATGGCTACACCTTC; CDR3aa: CAIRRDSLNYGYTF
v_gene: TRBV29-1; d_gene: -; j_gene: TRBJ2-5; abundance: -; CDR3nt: TGCAGCGTTGAAGCGGGAGTTGAGACCCAGTACTTC; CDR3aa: CSVEAGVETQYF
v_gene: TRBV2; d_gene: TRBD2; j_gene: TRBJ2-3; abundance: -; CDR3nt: TGTGCCAGCAGTAGTGGGGGGGAGAACACAGATACGCAGTATTTT; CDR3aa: CASSSGGENTDTQYF
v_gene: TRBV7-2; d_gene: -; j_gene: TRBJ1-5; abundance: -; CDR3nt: TGTGCCAGCAGCTTAGTCCAGAGCAATCAGCCCCAGCATTTT; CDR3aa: CASSLVQSNQPQHF
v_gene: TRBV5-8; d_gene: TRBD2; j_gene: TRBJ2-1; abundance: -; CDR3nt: TGTGCCAGCAGCTTGTCGGGAGGGCCACGCAATGAGCAGTTCTTC; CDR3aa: CASSLSGGPRNEQFF
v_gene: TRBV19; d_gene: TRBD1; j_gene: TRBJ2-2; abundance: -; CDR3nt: TGTGCCAGTAGTTACAGCCCCGGGCAGGGGGTTTTCACCGGGGAGCTGTTTTTT; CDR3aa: CASSYSPGQGVFTGELFF
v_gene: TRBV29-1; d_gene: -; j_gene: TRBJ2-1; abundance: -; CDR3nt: TGCAGCATCACTTGGTGGGGTCGAGGGAATGAGCAGTTCTTC; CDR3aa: CSITWWGRGNEQFF
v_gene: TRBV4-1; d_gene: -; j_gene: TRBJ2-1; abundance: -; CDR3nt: TGCGCCAGCAGCCAAGCAGGTCAGGAATACAATGAGCAGTTCTTC; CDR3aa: CASSQAGQEYNEQFF
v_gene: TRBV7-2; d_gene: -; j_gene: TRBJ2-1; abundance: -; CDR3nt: TGTGCCAGCAGCCCCGGCCCATGGGGGGACAATGAGCAGTTCTTC; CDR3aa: CASSPGPWGDNEQFF
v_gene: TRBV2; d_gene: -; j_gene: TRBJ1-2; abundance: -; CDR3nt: TGTGCCAGCCCACCGGCGGAGGAGTATGGCTACACCTTC; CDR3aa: CASPPAEEYGYTF
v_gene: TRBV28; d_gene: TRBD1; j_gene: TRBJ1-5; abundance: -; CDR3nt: TGTGCCAGCAGTTCATTCCGGGACAGGGGCAATCAGCCCCAGCATTTT; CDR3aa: CASSSFRDRGNQPQHF
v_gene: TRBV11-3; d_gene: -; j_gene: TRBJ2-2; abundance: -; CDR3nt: TGTGCCAGCAGCTTAGGCGGGACCGGGGAGCTGTTTTTT; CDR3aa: CASSLGGTGELFF
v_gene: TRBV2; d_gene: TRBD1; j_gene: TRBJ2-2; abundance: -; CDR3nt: TGTGCCAGCAGTACACAGGGGTCCGGGGAGCTGTTTTTT; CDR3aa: CASSTQGSGELFF
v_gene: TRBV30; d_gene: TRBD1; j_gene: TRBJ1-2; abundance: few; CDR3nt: TGTGCCTGGAACAGGGGTCAGGATGGCTACACCTTC; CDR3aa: CAWNRGQDGYTF
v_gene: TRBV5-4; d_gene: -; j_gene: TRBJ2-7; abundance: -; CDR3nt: TGTGCCAGCAGCTTGGGGCAGGCTGCCTACGAGCAGTACTTC; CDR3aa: CASSLGQAAYEQYF
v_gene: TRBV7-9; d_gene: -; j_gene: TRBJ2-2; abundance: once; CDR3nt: TGTGCCAGCAGCTTAGACAGGTGGACCGGGGAGCTGTTTTTT; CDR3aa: CASSLDRWTGELFF
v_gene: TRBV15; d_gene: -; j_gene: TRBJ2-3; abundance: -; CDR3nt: TGTGCCACCAGCAGAGATGCTATCACGAATACGCAGTATTTT; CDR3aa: CATSRDAITNTQYF
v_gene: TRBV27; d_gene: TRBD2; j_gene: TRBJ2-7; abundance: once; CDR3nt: TGTGCCAGCAGGGGACTAGCGGGAGAAGGGGCCTACGAGCAGTACTTC; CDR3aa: CASRGLAGEGAYEQYF
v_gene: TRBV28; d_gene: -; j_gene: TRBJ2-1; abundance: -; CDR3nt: TGTGCCAGCATCCAGGACAGCAATGAGCAGTTCTTC; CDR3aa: CASIQDSNEQFF
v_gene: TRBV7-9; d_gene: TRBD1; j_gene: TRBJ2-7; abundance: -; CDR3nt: TGTGCCAGCAGCTTCCCGGGACAGTGGGTCGGGCAGTACTTC; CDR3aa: CASSFPGQWVGQYF
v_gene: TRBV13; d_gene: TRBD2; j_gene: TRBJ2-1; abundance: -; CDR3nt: TGTGCCAGCAGAACACTAGCGCCGCTTCGCTACAATGAGCAGTTCTTC; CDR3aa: CASRTLAPLRYNEQFF
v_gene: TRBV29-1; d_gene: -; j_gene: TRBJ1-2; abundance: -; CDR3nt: TGCAGCGCTTCCAGGCAGTATGGCTACACCTTC; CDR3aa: CSASRQYGYTF
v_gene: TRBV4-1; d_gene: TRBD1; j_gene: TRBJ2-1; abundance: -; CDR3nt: TGCGCCAGCAGCCGGGGACAGGGTCCTAGGAATGAGCAGTTCTTC; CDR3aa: CASSRGQGPRNEQFF
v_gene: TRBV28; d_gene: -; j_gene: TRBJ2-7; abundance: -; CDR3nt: TGTGCCAGCAGTTGGTTCAGGGCCAGCTCCTACGAGCAGTACTTC; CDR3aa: CASSWFRASSYEQYF
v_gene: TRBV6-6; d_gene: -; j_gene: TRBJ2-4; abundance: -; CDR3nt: TGTGCCAGCAGTTGGAGGGCCGGACTAGCCAAAAACATTCAGTACTTC; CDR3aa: CASSWRAGLAKNIQYF
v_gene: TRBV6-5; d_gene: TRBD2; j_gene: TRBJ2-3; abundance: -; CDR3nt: TGTGCCAGCAGTTACAGGGGACTAACCACAGATACGCAGTATTTT; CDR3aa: CASSYRGLTTDTQYF
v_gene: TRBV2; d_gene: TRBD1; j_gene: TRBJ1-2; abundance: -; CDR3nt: TGTGCCAGCAGTGTACAGGGGACAGTAGCTAACTATGGCTACACCTTC; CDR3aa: CASSVQGTVANYGYTF
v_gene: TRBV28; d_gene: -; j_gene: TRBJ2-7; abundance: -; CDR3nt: TGTGCCAGCCTCAGGGGAGTTACTTACGAGCAGTACTTC; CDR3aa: CASLRGVTYEQYF
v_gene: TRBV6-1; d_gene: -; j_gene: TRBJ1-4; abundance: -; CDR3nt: TGTGCCAGCATTGTCAGGGCTTTTAGTAATGAAAAACTGTTTTTT; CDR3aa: CASIVRAFSNEKLFF
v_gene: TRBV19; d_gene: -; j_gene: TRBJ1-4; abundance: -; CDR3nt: TGTGCCAGTAGTATCTCGACACAGGGTGGAGAAAAACTGTTTTTT; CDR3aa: CASSISTQGGEKLFF
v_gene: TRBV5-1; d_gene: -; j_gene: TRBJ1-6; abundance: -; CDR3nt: TGCGCCAGCACCAGGACAGAGAATTCACCCCTCCACTTT; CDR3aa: CASTRTENSPLHF
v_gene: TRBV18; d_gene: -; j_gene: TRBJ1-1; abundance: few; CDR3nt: TGTGCCAGCTCACCGGGAGGGTCGGCCACTGAAGCTTTCTTT; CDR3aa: CASSPGGSATEAFF
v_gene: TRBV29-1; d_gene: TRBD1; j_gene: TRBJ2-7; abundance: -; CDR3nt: TGCAGCGTTGAAGAGGGTCGGACAGGGGTTCCCGAGCCTACTCCCTGTGGCTCCTACGAGCAGTACTTC; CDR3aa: CSVEEGRTGVPEPTPCGSYEQYF
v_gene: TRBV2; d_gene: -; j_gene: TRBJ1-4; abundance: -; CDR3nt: TGTGCCAGCACCCTGGGGGGGGGCGATGAAAAACTGTTTTTT; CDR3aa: CASTLGGGDEKLFF
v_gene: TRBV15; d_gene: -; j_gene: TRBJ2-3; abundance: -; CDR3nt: TGTGCCACCAGCAGACTATCGAAGTTAGATACGCAGTATTTT; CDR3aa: CATSRLSKLDTQYF
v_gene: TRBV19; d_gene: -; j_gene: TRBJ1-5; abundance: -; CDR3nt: TGTGCCAGTAGTTTTTACACAGGTAGCAACAATCAGCCCCAGCATTTT; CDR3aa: CASSFYTGSNNQPQHF
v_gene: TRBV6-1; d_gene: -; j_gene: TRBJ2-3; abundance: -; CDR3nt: TGTGCCAGCAGTGAGGGTGGCGGGCCCCCGCAGTATTTT; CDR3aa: CASSEGGGPPQYF